Sequencing of this TCR beta chain was carried out in a study of T cell repertoires in cytomegalovirus infection (dated by TCRdb to between 2018 and 2021). As for the study more broadly: The HLA type of each donor mattered for the analysis, because public TCR beta signatures pointed to carriage of CMV infection along with the matching HLA type. The study at large found these results: The ex vivo response was dominated by HLA-C-restricted CMV-specific TCR beta clonotypes, which also provided the single most frequent clonotype in two of eight donors. In both this cohort and an independent roughly 400-donor cohort, the cumulative frequency of public TCR beta family members distinguished carriers of CMV infection plus the relevant HLA type.

This clonotype was observed many times. Its target antigen remains unknown. No base-level quality is on record; no much larger clone is a single base apart. TCRdb records Illumina HiSeq 1500 as the sequencer. TCRdb cleaned the public reads at Q25 with fastp, built clones with MiXCR and kept in-frame beta chains. A single entry per CDR3 protein holds the most common genes and DNA from its merged rows. This sample is represented by 500,000 to 600,000 distinct CDR3 sequences; approximately 15% of them were singletons. Approximately 24% of the sample is in the top ten clones. The germline V gene yields LGHNT for CDR1 and FRNRAP for CDR2. The germline ends are 4 bases apart after V is trimmed by 1 base and J by 4 bases. Including cysteine and phenylalanine, the CDR3 has 12 amino acids. Of the read, only the CDR3 DNA is kept; its 36 bases are in frame from base 1.

The sequencing input was CD8+ T cells from PBMCs. This sequence was found in a human donor in good health (CMV status not recorded). Some clones in this sample may be carry-over from other donors' samples. This sequence uses TRBV12-5 and TRBJ1-1; the D gene remains uncertain. The DNA reads TGTGCTAGTGGTTTGGGAGGCACTGAAGCTTTCTTT. Its protein product is CASGLGGTEAFF.